The clone carrying this T cell receptor beta chain was seen at least ten times. Its antigen remains unknown. This record belongs to a study of molecular identifiers for immune sequencing clone quantification. For naive CD8 T cells, sorting used the CD8+CD4-CCR7+CD45RA+ phenotype. Regarding the study as a whole: Effector cells kept over 98% of their molecules in clones above 20 RNA copies, while naive cells kept under 1% there.

TCRdb re-analysed the PCR reads in MiXCR, keeping a single row per CDR3 protein. Here the sample spans about 640,000 distinct CDR3 sequences, just under 20% being singletons. Trimming shortened V by 7 bases and J by 4 bases, and 7 bases separated the two germline ends. There are 11 residues in the CDR3. Germline loops: CDR1 SQVTM, CDR2 ANQGSEA. This TCR came from a human donor in good health. Some libraries in this study had Jurkat cell RNA spiked in. The chain links TRBV29-1 to TRBJ2-2; D is unclear. The material sequenced was naive CD8+ T cells from blood, with Jurkat cell RNA spiked in. Subset defined: FACS-sorted CD8+CD4-CCR7+CD45RA+ naive T cells. Here the CDR3 reads CSASGTGELFF. The CDR3 DNA reads TGCAGCGCTTCAGGCACCGGGGAGCTGTTTTTT.